Here is one T cell receptor beta chain with its context. The antigen is unknown. Trimming removed 2 bases from V and 5 bases from J, with 16 bases in between. CDR3 length equals 15 residues. Germline CDR1 and CDR2: MNHEY and SVGAGI. This sample is part of a study of shared clonotypes between healthy human individuals. Study results and limitations: Estimated richness was generally greater in naive than memory subsets.

As defined, naive CD8 cells were CD45RO-negative and positively selected for CCR7, with terminally differentiated effector memory CD45RA+ cells excluded. Deep-level running was used for the assay. In the authors' workflow: Owing to the provision of junction-only sequences devoid of quality scores by immunoSEQ, filtering differed. The data were produced by immunoSEQ multiplex PCR, yet TCRdb's version contains in-frame clones alone and is incomplete. The DNA was the basis for D and trimming; V, J and clone size are from that table. The sample yields approximately 1.9 million clones, 93% seen once. This clonotype originated in a man between 18 and 29 years old in good health. Some clones in this sample may be carry-over from other donors' samples. J is TRBJ2-7 and V is TRBV6-5; tentative D call: TRBD1 (7 bases). The sequenced sample was naive CD8+ T cells from PBMCs. CDR3 sequence (DNA): TGTGCCAGCAGTTACGGAGGGGGCGCTGAGAACGAGCAGTACTTC. Its translation: CASSYGGGAENEQYF.